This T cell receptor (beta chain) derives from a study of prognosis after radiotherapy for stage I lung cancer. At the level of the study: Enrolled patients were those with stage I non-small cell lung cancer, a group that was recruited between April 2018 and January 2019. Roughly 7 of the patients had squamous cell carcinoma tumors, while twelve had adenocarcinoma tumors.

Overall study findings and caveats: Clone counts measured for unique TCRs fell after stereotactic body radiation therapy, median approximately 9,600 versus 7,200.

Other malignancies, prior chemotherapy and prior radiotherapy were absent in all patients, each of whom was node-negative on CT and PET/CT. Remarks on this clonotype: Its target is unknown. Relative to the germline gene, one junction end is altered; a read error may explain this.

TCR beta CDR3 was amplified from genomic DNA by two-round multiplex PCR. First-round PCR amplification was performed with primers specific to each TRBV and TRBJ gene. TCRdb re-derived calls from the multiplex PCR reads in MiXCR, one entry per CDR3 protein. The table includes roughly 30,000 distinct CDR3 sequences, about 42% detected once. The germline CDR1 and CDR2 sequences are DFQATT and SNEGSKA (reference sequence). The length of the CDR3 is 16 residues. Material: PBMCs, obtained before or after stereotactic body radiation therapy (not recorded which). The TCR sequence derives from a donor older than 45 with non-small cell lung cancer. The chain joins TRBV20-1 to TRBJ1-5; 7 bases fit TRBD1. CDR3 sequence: CSAMDRLGYSNQPQCF. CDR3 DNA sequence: TGCAGTGCTATGGACAGGTTAGGGTATAGCAATCAGCCCCAGTGTTTT.